The source of this TCR beta chain is a study of spatial heterogeneity in lung cancer. About this clonotype: The antigen remains unidentified.

V shed 0 bases and J shed 3 bases, with 4 bases lying between them. The CDR3 covers 12 residues. Germline lookup yields CDR1 SGHDT and CDR2 YYEEEE. Time point specified: sample taken at primary tumor resection. TCRdb re-analysed the 5' RACE reads in MiXCR, keeping a single row per CDR3 protein. This repertoire shows about 18,000 distinct CDR3 sequences, 6.5% to 8.5% found once; its top ten account for 20% to 25%. Study results and limitations: Nonsynonymous mutations, ubiquitous and regional, were tracked respectively by counts of ubiquitous and regional expanded TCRs. How many expanded intratumoral alpha and beta TCRs were present tracked the tumor mutation count, which was a count of nonsynonymous mutations.

This specimen was lung tumor tissue, taken at surgery. The rearrangement joins TRBV5-6 to TRBJ2-7; D not resolved. The sequence was collected from a male donor with early-stage non-small cell lung cancer. In DNA, the CDR3 is TGTGCCAGCAGCTTGGAAGACTACGAGCAGTACTTC. This encodes CASSLEDYEQYF.